This TCR beta chain emerged from a study of blood T cell repertoires in COVID-19. Measured with immunoSEQ multiplex PCR; TCRdb has only the in-frame clones, and not every one. The table includes under 130,000 clones, 80% to 90% detected once. CDR1 KGHSH and CDR2 LQKENI come from the germline V gene. The CDR3 is 13 amino acids. Unmatched junction bases numbered 6, after V lost 3 bases and J lost 7 bases. The specimen was peripheral blood. This TCR was sampled from a woman older than 75 with acute or convalescent COVID-19. The chain carries TRBV18 and TRBJ2-7; 7 nucleotides align to TRBD1. The CDR3, as DNA: TGTGCCAGCTCACCGGTGACAGGGCGAGAGCAGTACTTC. It is translated as CASSPVTGREQYF.